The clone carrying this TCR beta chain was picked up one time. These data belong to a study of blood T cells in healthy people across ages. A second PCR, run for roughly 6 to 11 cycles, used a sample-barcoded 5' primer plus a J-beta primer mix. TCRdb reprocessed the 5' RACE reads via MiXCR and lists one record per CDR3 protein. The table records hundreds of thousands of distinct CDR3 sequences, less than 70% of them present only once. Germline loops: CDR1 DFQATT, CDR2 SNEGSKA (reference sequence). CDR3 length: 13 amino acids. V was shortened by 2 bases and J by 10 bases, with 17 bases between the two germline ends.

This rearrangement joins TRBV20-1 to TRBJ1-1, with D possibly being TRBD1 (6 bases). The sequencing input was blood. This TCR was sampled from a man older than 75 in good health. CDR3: CSARPQGSLAAFF. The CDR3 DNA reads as TGCAGTGCTAGACCCCAGGGGAGTTTGGCAGCTTTCTTT.